The clone carrying this TCR beta chain was seen just once. This record comes from a study of ipilimumab plus nivolumab after autologous stem cell transplantation. Study-wide context: The DLBCL group included primary refractory and relapsed cases.

The repertoire was sequenced with immunoSEQ multiplex PCR; TCRdb's copy has only in-frame clones and lacks some. The table includes about 17,000 clones, more than 60% detected once. CDR1 and CDR2 (germline): MGHRA, YSYEKL. The CDR3 loop spans 14 amino acids. With 0 bases removed from V and 6 bases from J, the gap between germline ends came to 11 bases. This TCR was sampled from a male donor with diffuse large B-cell lymphoma. The rearrangement links TRBV4-1 to TRBJ1-2; no clear D. Source: PBMCs, taken in a trial of ipilimumab plus nivolumab as post-transplant consolidation. CDR3 nucleotide sequence: TGCGCCAGCAGCCAAGAATCTGGGGATGATGGCTACACCTTC. It translates to CASSQESGDDGYTF.